This T cell receptor beta chain originates from a study of blood T cell repertoires in COVID-19. Only in-frame clones appear in the TCRdb table, and some are missing; sequencing was by immunoSEQ multiplex PCR. Of under 250,000 clones listed, 82% are singletons. The CDR3 spans 16 residues. V was clipped by 2 bases and J by 1 base, with 12 bases between them. Germline CDR1 is LNHDA and CDR2 is SQIVND (reference sequence). The sample comprised peripheral blood. This chain joins TRBV19 and TRBJ1-5; D ambiguous. This clonotype was sampled from a woman between 65 and 79 years old with COVID-19, enrolled during active disease. The CDR3 sequence is CASSIPLDWSNQPQHF. CDR3 sequence (DNA): TGTGCCAGTAGTATACCCCTCGACTGGAGCAATCAGCCCCAGCATTTT. Complete variable domain (other parts from reference TRBV19 and TRBJ1-5): DGGITQSPKYLFRKEGQNVTLSCEQNLNHDAMYWYRQDPGQGLRLIYYSQIVNDFQKGDIAEGYSVSREKKESFPLTVTSAQKNPTAFYLCASSIPLDWSNQPQHFGDGTRLSIL.